One and the same sample provided the 32 T cell receptor beta chains below, sequenced in a study of early T cells in non-severe SARS-CoV-2 infection (dated by TCRdb to the early 2020s). Library construction relied on 5' RACE. Data came from a NextSeq 500. Through fastp at Q25 and MiXCR, TCRdb rebuilt clones from the public reads, retaining in-frame beta chains. CDR3 protein sequences are deduplicated, and each keeps its most common genes and DNA. Across this sample there are tens of thousands of distinct CDR3 sequences, with about 8% seen only once. 9.5% to 15% of the sample lies in the top ten. The sample in question was whole blood, obtained at baseline. The receptors come from an adult who was a healthcare worker with PCR-confirmed SARS-CoV-2 infection or an uninfected control (not recorded which).

This clonotype is deemed medium-sized. Here the CDR3 reads CASSLGGGNEKLFF. The CDR3 coding sequence is TGTGCCAGCAGCTTAGGAGGGGGCAATGAAAAACTGTTTTTT. The chain is built from TRBV11-2 and TRBJ1-4; 7 bases are a match to TRBD1. J was trimmed by 5 bases and V by 1 base; bases with no gene match: 1. The CDR3 extends over 14 amino acids. CDR1 and CDR2 (germline): SGHAT, FQNNGV. The variable domain in full, with the rest retrieved from reference TRBV11-2 and TRBJ1-4, is EAGVAQSPRYKIIEKRQSVAFWCNPISGHATLYWYQQILGQGPKLLIQFQNNGVVDDSQLPKDRFSAERLKGVDSTLKIQPAKLEDSAVYLCASSLGGGNEKLFFGSGTQLSVL.

This rearrangement joins TRBV11-2 to TRBJ2-5; a possible D gene is TRBD1 (6 bases). The CDR3 runs 18 residues. Germline-derived CDR1 and CDR2 are SGHAT and FQNNGV. V lost 4 bases and J 4 bases, leaving 25 bases between the germline ends. The CDR3 DNA follows: TGTGCCAGCAGCTATCTGCTTCCCGGGACACGGAATTCAGAGACCCAGTACTTC. The encoded protein is CASSYLLPGTRNSETQYF.

This clonotype was counted many times. The rearrangement links TRBV20-1 to TRBJ2-4; 8 bases map to TRBD1. V gave up 5 bases and J gave up 8 bases; unmatched junction bases: 5. From germline, CDR1 is DFQATT and CDR2 SNEGSKA (reference sequence). This CDR3 is built from 12 residues. The CDR3 region has the DNA TGCAGTGCTCCCCCGACAGGGGACATTCAGTACTTC. Its protein is CSAPPTGDIQYF.

This clonotype has a handful of counts. This rearrangement joins TRBV12-3 or TRBV12-4 to TRBJ2-5, with TRBD2 as a possible D gene (5 bases). The CDR3 consists of 16 residues. V was cut by 3 bases and J by 4 bases, with 18 bases left in between. This CDR3 reads CASSFLGIEGRETQYF. The CDR3 DNA follows: TGTGCCAGCAGTTTTTTGGGGATCGAGGGTCGAGAGACCCAGTACTTC.

This clonotype has just a few counts. The V gene is TRBV20-1, the J gene TRBJ1-2, with D hard to call. Germline-derived CDR1 and CDR2 are DFQATT and SNEGSKA (reference sequence). Trimming removed 3 bases at V and 4 bases at J, with 6 bases between. The CDR3 is made up of 11 amino acids. CDR3 nucleotides: TGCAGTGCTAGCCCCATCTATGGCTACACCTTC. Amino acid sequence: CSASPIYGYTF.

This clonotype was seen repeatedly, ten times or more. The chain uses TRBV12-3 or TRBV12-4 and TRBJ2-1; 10 nucleotides match TRBD2. The CDR3 runs to 15 residues. The J segment lost 7 bases and the V segment lost 1 base, leaving 4 bases of the junction unmatched. CDR3 amino acids: CASSLGSGGINEQFF. The CDR3 DNA is TGTGCCAGCAGTTTAGGTAGCGGGGGGATAAATGAGCAGTTCTTC.

This clonotype was detected a few times. The chain combines TRBV20-1 with TRBJ2-7; no clear D. There are 12 residues in the CDR3. The ends were cut back, 3 bases at V and 5 bases at J, with 11 bases in the middle. Germline CDR1 and CDR2: DFQATT and SNEGSKA (reference sequence). The CDR3 nucleotides read TGCAGTGCTAGCCCGCTCTGGGACGAGCAGTACTTC. Translation: CSASPLWDEQYF.

In the case of this clonotype: This may be a read error, as it is one base from a much larger clone. The gene calls are TRBV11-2 and TRBJ2-1, with TRBD1 identical over 7 bases. The CDR3 length is 13 residues. CDR1 SGHAT and CDR2 FQNNGV come from the germline V gene. J gave up 8 bases and V 8 bases, and 9 bases lay outside the gene matches. DNA of the CDR3: TGTGCCAGCCTCCTGGGACAGAGGTATGAGCAGTTCTTC. Translating gives CASLLGQRYEQFF. The full variable domain, its missing parts supplied by reference TRBV11-2 and TRBJ2-1, is EAGVAQSPRYKIIEKRQSVAFWCNPISGHATLYWYQQILGQGPKLLIQFQNNGVVDDSQLPKDRFSAERLKGVDSTLKIQPAKLEDSAVYLCASLLGQRYEQFFGPGTRLTVL.

V and J are TRBV5-1 and TRBJ2-2; D remains unclear. The CDR3 loop spans 15 amino acids. CDR1 and CDR2 (germline): SGHRS, YFSETQ. Trimming pared 1 base from V and 2 bases from J, leaving 9 bases between. CDR3 loop: CASSLRQDNTGELFF. The CDR3 coding sequence is TGCGCCAGCAGCTTGCGGCAGGACAACACCGGGGAGCTGTTTTTT.

The rearrangement joins TRBV11-2 to TRBJ2-3, with 14 bases matching TRBD2. Trimming took 6 bases from V and 10 from J; bases not matched to a gene: 9. CDR1 and CDR2 (germline): SGHAT, FQNNGV. The CDR3 loop spans 15 amino acids. CDR3 residues: CASRPTSGGEWAQYF. In DNA, the CDR3 is TGTGCCAGCAGACCGACTAGCGGGGGGGAATGGGCGCAGTATTTT. Looking up the rest from reference TRBV11-2 and TRBJ2-3 gives the full variable domain: EAGVAQSPRYKIIEKRQSVAFWCNPISGHATLYWYQQILGQGPKLLIQFQNNGVVDDSQLPKDRFSAERLKGVDSTLKIQPAKLEDSAVYLCASRPTSGGEWAQYFGPGTRLTVL.

This clonotype was seen ten or more times. The chain links TRBV7-2 to TRBJ1-2; 9 positions agree with TRBD1. In germline, CDR1 is SGHTA, CDR2 FQGNSA. Germline trimming cut 3 bases from V and 5 bases from J; bases unmatched to any gene: 16. The CDR3 is made up of 18 amino acids. The CDR3 nucleotides read TGTGCCAGCAGCTTCCTACTGGGACAGGGAGAGGGGCGTTATGGCTACACCTTC. Translating gives CASSFLLGQGEGRYGYTF.

This clonotype was observed a handful of times. This chain joins TRBV19 and TRBJ2-1, with a possible D match to TRBD2 (5 bases). The length of the CDR3 is 13 residues. Between the trimmed V and J ends, which lost 7 bases and 10 bases, there was a span of 17 bases. From germline, CDR1 is LNHDA and CDR2 SQIVND (reference sequence). CDR3 protein: CASTRTVVGEQFF. The CDR3 nucleotides read TGTGCCAGTACCAGGACTGTGGTCGGAGAGCAGTTCTTC.

This clonotype appeared many times. The gene calls are TRBV4-2 and TRBJ1-5, with D maybe TRBD1 (5 bases). V was clipped by 4 bases and J by 9 bases, with 13 bases between them. The germline gives CDR1 LGHNA, CDR2 YNFKEQ. This CDR3 is 13 amino acids long. The CDR3 nucleotides are TGTGCCAGCAGCCGAGAGCAGGGCATGCCCCAGCATTTT. As protein: CASSREQGMPQHF.

This clonotype was counted many times. The chain carries TRBV6-4 and TRBJ2-3; 9 bases match TRBD2. CDR1 and CDR2 (germline): MRHNA, SNTAGT. The CDR3 is 17 residues long. The junction had 5 bases not matched to a gene; V was cut back by 0 bases and J by 1 base. The CDR3 sequence: CASSDSIGGGGTDTQYF. Here the CDR3 DNA reads TGTGCCAGCAGTGACTCGATCGGCGGGGGGGGCACAGATACGCAGTATTTT.

This clonotype was seen only a few times. The chain carries TRBV3-1 and TRBJ2-2; D call uncertain. V lost 4 bases, J lost 5 bases, and 8 bases lay in between. CDR1 LGHDT and CDR2 YNNKEL come from the germline V gene (reference sequence). This CDR3 region has 13 residues. The CDR3 reads CASSLQATGELFF. CDR3 DNA: TGTGCCAGCAGCCTGCAGGCTACCGGGGAGCTGTTTTTT.

V gene TRBV11-2 combines with J gene TRBJ1-4; tentative D call: TRBD1 (6 bases). Germline V gene data show CDR1 as SGHAT and CDR2 as FQNNGV. The CDR3 is made up of 15 amino acids. Trimming cost V 2 bases and J 8 bases, with 15 bases left between them. The CDR3 here is CASSLSGVPGEKLFF. For the CDR3, the DNA is TGTGCCAGCAGCTTATCAGGGGTTCCTGGGGAAAAACTGTTTTTT.

This clonotype was seen many times. The chain joins TRBV28 to TRBJ2-7; D not resolved. Looked up from germline, CDR1 is MDHEN and CDR2 is SYDVKM. Trimming removed 2 bases from V and 3 bases from J, with 5 bases in between. There are 12 residues in the CDR3. The CDR3: CASSLNLYEQYF. The CDR3 region has the DNA TGTGCCAGCAGTTTAAATCTCTACGAGCAGTACTTC.

This clonotype appeared a few times. The chain carries TRBV6-4 and TRBJ2-2, with TRBD1 as a possible D gene (5 bases). CDR1 and CDR2 (germline): MRHNA, SNTAGT. Trimming shortened V by 3 bases and J by 4 bases, and 12 bases separated the two germline ends. The CDR3 consists of 15 residues. In DNA, the CDR3 is TGTGCCAGCAGTGAGGGCCAGGGCACCACCGGGGAGCTGTTTTTT. This sequence encodes CASSEGQGTTGELFF.

In regard to this clonotype: This may be a read error, as it is one base from a much larger clone. The gene calls are TRBV5-1 and TRBJ1-2; 7 bases are shared with TRBD1. The germline gives CDR1 SGHRS, CDR2 YFSETQ. There are 16 residues in the CDR3. This chain's CDR3 is CTSSVTTGQRYYGYTF. In nucleotides, the CDR3 is TGCACCAGCAGCGTGACAACGGGACAGAGGTACTATGGCTACACCTTC.

This clonotype was recorded a few times. The chain combines TRBV4-1 with TRBJ2-5; D unresolved. The CDR3 is made up of 15 amino acids. The V gene's germline CDR1 is MGHRA and CDR2 YSYEKL. Trimming took 2 bases from V and 5 from J, leaving 15 bases between them. CDR3 amino acids: CASSQIYLPGETQYF. In DNA, the CDR3 is TGCGCCAGCAGCCAAATTTATCTTCCCGGGGAGACCCAGTACTTC.

This clonotype has just a few counts. The gene calls are TRBV5-4 and TRBJ1-4; D remains ambiguous. V lost 7 bases and J 0 bases, leaving 10 bases between the germline ends. Germline V gives CDR1 SGHNT, CDR2 YYREEE (reference sequence). The CDR3 sequence is 14 residues long. CDR3 amino acids: CASAVFPTNEKLFF. The DNA of the CDR3 is TGTGCCAGCGCCGTGTTTCCAACTAATGAAAAACTGTTTTTT. Variable domain in full (rest from reference TRBV5-4 and TRBJ1-4): ETGVTQSPTHLIKTRGQQVTLRCSSQSGHNTVSWYQQALGQGPQFIFQYYREEENGRGNFPPRFSGLQFPNYSSELNVNALELDDSALYLCASAVFPTNEKLFFGSGTQLSVL.

The chain joins TRBV29-1 to TRBJ2-5; TRBD2 might be the D (7 bases). Germline-derived CDR1 and CDR2 are SQVTM and ANQGSEA. The CDR3 runs to 13 residues. With 3 bases removed from V and 5 bases from J, the gap between germline ends came to 13 bases. The DNA of the CDR3 is TGCAGCGTTGACGGCGGGGGCGAGGAGACCCAGTACTTC. It yields the protein CSVDGGGEETQYF. The full variable domain, rest sourced from reference TRBV29-1 and TRBJ2-5, is SAVISQKPSRDICQRGTSLTIQCQVDSQVTMMFWYRQQPGQSLTLIATANQGSEATYESGFVIDKFPISRPNLTFSTLTVSNMSPEDSSIYLCSVDGGGEETQYFGPGTRLLVL.

CDR3 sequence (DNA): TGTGCCATCAGTGAACAGGGCTACGGCTACACCTTC. Protein: CAISEQGYGYTF. The rearrangement uses TRBV10-3 and TRBJ1-2, with D possibly being TRBD1 (6 bases). Germline V gene data show CDR1 as ENHRY and CDR2 as SYGVKD. The CDR3 length is 12 residues. V was cut by 3 bases and J by 8 bases, with 10 bases left in between.

This clonotype was seen more than once but under ten times. V usage is TRBV18 and J usage is TRBJ2-5; D remains ambiguous. CDR3 size: 13 residues. Germline CDR1 and CDR2: KGHSH and LQKENI. The ends were cut back, 4 bases at V and 2 bases at J, with 8 bases in the middle. The chain's CDR3 is CASSQDFQETQYF. Written as DNA, the CDR3 is TGTGCCAGCTCACAGGATTTTCAAGAGACCCAGTACTTC.

This clonotype was recorded many times. This chain's CDR3 is CASSVGQGADGELFF. The CDR3 DNA sequence: TGTGCCAGCAGTGTGGGACAGGGGGCGGACGGGGAGCTGTTTTTT. The chain has TRBV2 and TRBJ2-2, with 12 bases aligning to TRBD1. Germline V gene data show CDR1 as SNHLY and CDR2 as FYNNEI. Trimming took 4 bases from V and 7 from J; bases not matched to a gene: 4. This CDR3 is built from 15 residues. Variable domain in full (rest from reference TRBV2 and TRBJ2-2): EPEVTQTPSHQVTQMGQEVILRCVPISNHLYFYWYRQILGQKVEFLVSFYNNEISEKSEIFDDQFSVERPDGSNFTLKIRSTKLEDSAMYFCASSVGQGADGELFFGEGSRLTVL.

The chain joins TRBV28 to TRBJ1-4; D may be TRBD1 (5 bases). This CDR3 has 15 amino acids. CDR1 and CDR2 from the germline V gene are MDHEN and SYDVKM. Trimming removed 3 bases from V and 10 bases from J, with 18 bases in between. CDR3 residues: CASSFPGGGTGKLFF. The DNA for the CDR3 is TGTGCCAGCAGTTTCCCTGGGGGTGGGACTGGAAAACTGTTTTTT.

This clonotype rates as large (0.1 to 1%). The chain is built from TRBV29-1 and TRBJ2-5; 7 bases are a match to TRBD1. After removal of 8 bases from V and 5 bases from J, the junction contained 11 bases not matched to a gene. Germline V lookup: CDR1 SQVTM, CDR2 ANQGSEA. The CDR3 sequence is 13 residues long. This chain's CDR3 is CSTRDSRTETQYF. The CDR3 DNA reads TGCAGCACCCGGGACAGCCGGACGGAGACCCAGTACTTC.

This clonotype was detected ten times or more. The genes are TRBV12-3 or TRBV12-4 and TRBJ1-5; D ambiguous. V gave up 6 bases and J gave up 7 bases, with 19 bases separating them. The CDR3 loop spans 15 amino acids. This chain's CDR3 is CASSRAETRSQPQHF. The DNA for the CDR3 is TGTGCCAGCAGCCGGGCCGAGACTAGGTCCCAGCCCCAGCATTTT.

The sample holds a few counts of this clonotype. The V gene is TRBV29-1, the J gene TRBJ2-5, with D tentatively TRBD2 (5 bases). Per germline, CDR1 SQVTM and CDR2 ANQGSEA. This CDR3 has 12 amino acids. The V end was cut by 4 bases, the J end by 7 bases, with 13 bases between. The CDR3 nucleotides read TGCAGCGTTGGACTACCTATGGGGACCCAGTACTTC. It encodes CSVGLPMGTQYF.

CDR3 sequence: CASSVGGYNEQFF. Here the CDR3 DNA reads TGCGCCAGCAGCGTCGGAGGCTACAATGAGCAGTTCTTC. This sequence joins TRBV5-1 and TRBJ2-1; maybe TRBD2 (5 bases). V was trimmed by 4 bases and J by 3 bases, leaving 8 bases between them. Germline V lookup: CDR1 SGHRS, CDR2 YFSETQ. The CDR3 spans 13 residues.

This clonotype was picked up a small number of times. This chain uses TRBV7-6 with TRBJ1-6; D unclear. Germline values: CDR1 SGHVS, CDR2 FNYEAQ. Trimming took 1 base from V and 8 from J, leaving 12 bases between them. This CDR3 has 15 amino acids. CDR3 in amino acids: CASSLGTDGDSPLHF. The CDR3, as DNA: TGTGCCAGCAGCTTAGGGACGGACGGCGATTCACCCCTCCACTTT.

The chain couples TRBV12-3 or TRBV12-4 to TRBJ2-3; no firm D call. The ends were cut back, 6 bases at V and 4 bases at J, with 14 bases in the middle. This CDR3 is built from 14 residues. This chain's CDR3 is CASRTEEIADTQYF. The CDR3 nucleotides are TGTGCCAGCAGAACAGAAGAGATTGCAGATACGCAGTATTTT.